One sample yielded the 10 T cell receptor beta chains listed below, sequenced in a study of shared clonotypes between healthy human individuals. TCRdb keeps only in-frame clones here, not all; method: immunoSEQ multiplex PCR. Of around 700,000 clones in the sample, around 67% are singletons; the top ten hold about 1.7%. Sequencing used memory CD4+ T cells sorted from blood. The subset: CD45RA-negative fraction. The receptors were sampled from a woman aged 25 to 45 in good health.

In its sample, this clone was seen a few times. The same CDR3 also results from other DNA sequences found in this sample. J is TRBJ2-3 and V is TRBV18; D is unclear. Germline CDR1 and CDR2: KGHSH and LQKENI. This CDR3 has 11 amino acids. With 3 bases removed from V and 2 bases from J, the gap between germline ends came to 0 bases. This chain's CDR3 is CASSPTDTQYF. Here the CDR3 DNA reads TGTGCCAGCTCACCCACAGATACGCAGTATTTT.

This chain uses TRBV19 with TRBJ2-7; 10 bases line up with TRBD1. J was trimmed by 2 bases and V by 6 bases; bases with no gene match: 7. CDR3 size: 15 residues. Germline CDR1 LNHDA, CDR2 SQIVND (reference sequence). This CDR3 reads CASSKSGTGAYEQYF. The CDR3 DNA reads TGTGCCAGTAGCAAATCCGGGACAGGGGCCTACGAGCAGTACTTC. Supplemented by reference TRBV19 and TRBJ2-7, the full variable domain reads DGGITQSPKYLFRKEGQNVTLSCEQNLNHDAMYWYRQDPGQGLRLIYYSQIVNDFQKGDIAEGYSVSREKKESFPLTVTSAQKNPTAFYLCASSKSGTGAYEQYFGPGTRLTVT.

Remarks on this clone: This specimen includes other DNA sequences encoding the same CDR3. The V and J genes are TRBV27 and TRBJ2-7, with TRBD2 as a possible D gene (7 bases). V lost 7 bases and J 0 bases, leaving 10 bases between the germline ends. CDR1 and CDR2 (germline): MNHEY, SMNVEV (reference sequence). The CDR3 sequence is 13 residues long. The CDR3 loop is CASKGGTSYEQYF. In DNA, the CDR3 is TGTGCCAGCAAGGGGGGGACCTCCTACGAGCAGTACTTC.

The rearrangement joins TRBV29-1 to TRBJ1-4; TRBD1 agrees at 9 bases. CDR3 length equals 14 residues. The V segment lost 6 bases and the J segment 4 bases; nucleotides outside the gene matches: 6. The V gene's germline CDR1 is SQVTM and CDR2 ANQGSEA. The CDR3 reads CSVRTGAGNEKLFF. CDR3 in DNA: TGCAGCGTCCGGACAGGGGCTGGTAATGAAAAACTGTTTTTT.

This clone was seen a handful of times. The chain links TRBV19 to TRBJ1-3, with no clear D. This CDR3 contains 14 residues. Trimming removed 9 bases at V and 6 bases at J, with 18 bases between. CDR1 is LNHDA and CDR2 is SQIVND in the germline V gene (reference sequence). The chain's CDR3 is CASRPGGKANTIYF. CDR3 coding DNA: TGTGCCAGCCGCCCGGGAGGAAAGGCAAACACCATATATTTT.

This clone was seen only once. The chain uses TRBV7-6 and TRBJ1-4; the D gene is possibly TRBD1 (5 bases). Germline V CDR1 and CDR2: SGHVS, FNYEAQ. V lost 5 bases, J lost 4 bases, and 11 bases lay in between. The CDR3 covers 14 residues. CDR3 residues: CASSIGTLNEKLFF. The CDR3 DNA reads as TGTGCCAGCAGCATAGGGACCCTTAATGAAAAACTGTTTTTT.

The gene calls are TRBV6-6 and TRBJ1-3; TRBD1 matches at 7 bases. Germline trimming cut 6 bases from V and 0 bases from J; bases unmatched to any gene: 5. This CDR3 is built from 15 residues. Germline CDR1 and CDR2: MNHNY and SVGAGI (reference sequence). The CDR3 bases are TGTGCCAGCAGCCCGGGACAGAACTCTGGAAACACCATATATTTT. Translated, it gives CASSPGQNSGNTIYF.

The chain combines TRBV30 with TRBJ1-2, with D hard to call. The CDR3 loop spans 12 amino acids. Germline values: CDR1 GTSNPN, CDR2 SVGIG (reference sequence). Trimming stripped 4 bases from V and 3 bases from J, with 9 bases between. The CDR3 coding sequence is TGTGCCTGGACCGAGGTTCACTATGGCTACACCTTC. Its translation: CAWTEVHYGYTF.

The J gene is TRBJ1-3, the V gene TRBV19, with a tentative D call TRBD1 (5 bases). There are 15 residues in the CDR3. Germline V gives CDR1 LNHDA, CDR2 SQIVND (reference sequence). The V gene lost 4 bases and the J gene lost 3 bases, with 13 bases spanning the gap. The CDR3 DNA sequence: TGTGCCAGTAGTACCTCCTCAGGGAATGGAAACACCATATATTTT. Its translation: CASSTSSGNGNTIYF.

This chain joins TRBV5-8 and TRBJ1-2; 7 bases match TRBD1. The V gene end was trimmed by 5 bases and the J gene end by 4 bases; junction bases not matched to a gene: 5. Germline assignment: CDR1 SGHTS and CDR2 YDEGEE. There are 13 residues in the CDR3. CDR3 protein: CASRRQGSYGYTF. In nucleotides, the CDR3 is TGTGCCAGCAGGCGACAGGGCAGCTATGGCTACACCTTC.